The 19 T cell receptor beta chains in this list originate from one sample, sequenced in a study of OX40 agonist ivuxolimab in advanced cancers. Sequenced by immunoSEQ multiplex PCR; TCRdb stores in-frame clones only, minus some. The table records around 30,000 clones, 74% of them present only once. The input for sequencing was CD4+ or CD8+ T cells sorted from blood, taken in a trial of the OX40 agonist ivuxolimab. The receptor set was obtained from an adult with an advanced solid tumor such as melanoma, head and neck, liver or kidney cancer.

CDR3 DNA sequence: TGCGCCAGCAGCTTGGATGGACAGTTACATAATTCACCCCTCCACTTT. It yields the protein CASSLDGQLHNSPLHF. J is TRBJ1-6 and V is TRBV5-1, with D maybe TRBD1 (6 bases). Trimming shortened V by 0 bases and J by 5 bases, and 12 bases separated the two germline ends. This CDR3 comprises 16 residues. Per the germline V gene, CDR1 is SGHRS and CDR2 is YFSETQ.

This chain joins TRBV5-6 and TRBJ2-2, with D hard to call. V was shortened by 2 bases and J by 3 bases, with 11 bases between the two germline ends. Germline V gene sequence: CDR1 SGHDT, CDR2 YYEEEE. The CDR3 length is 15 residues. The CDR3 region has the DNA TGTGCCAGCAGCTTTTACGCCACCTACACCGGGGAGCTGTTTTTT. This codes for CASSFYATYTGELFF. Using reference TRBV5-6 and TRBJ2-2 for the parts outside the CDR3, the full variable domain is DAGVTQSPTHLIKTRGQQVTLRCSPKSGHDTVSWYQQALGQGPQFIFQYYEEEERQRGNFPDRFSGHQFPNYSSELNVNALLLGDSALYLCASSFYATYTGELFFGEGSRLTVL.

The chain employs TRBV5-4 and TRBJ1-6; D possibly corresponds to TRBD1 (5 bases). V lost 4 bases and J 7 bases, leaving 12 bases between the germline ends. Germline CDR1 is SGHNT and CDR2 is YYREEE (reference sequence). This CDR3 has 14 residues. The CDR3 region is CASSPGTLNSPLHF. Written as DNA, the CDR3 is TGTGCCAGCAGCCCCGGGACCTTAAATTCACCCCTCCACTTT.

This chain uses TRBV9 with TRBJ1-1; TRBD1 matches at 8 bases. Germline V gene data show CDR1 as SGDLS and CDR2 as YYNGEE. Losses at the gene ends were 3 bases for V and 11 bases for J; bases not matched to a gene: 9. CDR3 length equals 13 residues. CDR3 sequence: CASSATLQGGAFF. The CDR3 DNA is TGTGCCAGCAGCGCTACCCTACAGGGGGGGGCTTTCTTT.

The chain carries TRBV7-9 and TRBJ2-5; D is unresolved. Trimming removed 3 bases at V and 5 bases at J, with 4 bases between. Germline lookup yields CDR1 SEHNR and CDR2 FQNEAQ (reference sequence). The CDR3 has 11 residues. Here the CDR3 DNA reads TGTGCCAGCAGCTTTATTGAGACCCAGTACTTC. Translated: CASSFIETQYF.

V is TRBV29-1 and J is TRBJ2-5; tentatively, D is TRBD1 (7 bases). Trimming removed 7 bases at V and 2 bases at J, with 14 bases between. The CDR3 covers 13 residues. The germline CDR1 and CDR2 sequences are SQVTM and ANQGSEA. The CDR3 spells CSAGGQSQETQYF. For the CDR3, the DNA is TGCAGCGCCGGGGGACAGTCACAAGAGACCCAGTACTTC.

The CDR3 DNA reads as TGTGCCAGCAGCGTAGATTCTTTCTCATACGAGCAGTACTTC. Amino acids: CASSVDSFSYEQYF. The chain is built from TRBV9 and TRBJ2-7; D gene ambiguous. The CDR3 loop spans 14 amino acids. Trimming removed 0 bases from V and 4 bases from J, with 11 bases in between. CDR1 is SGDLS, CDR2 YYNGEE, per germline. The full variable domain, with the rest looked up from reference TRBV9 and TRBJ2-7, is DSGVTQTPKHLITATGQRVTLRCSPRSGDLSVYWYQQSLDQGLQFLIQYYNGEERAKGNILERFSAQQFPDLHSELNLSSLELGDSALYFCASSVDSFSYEQYFGPGTRLTVT.

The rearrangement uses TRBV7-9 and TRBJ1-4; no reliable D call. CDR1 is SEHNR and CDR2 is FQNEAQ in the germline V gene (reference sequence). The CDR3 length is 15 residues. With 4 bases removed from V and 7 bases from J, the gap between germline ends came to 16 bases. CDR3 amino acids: CASSSEGKGLEKLFF. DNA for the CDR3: TGTGCCAGCAGCTCTGAGGGCAAAGGGCTTGAAAAACTGTTTTTT.

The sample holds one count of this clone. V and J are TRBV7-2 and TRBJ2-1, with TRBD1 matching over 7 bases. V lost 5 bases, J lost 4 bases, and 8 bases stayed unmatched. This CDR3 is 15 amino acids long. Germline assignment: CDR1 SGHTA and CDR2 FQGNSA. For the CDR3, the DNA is TGTGCCAGCAGCCGATCCGGGACAGAATACAATGAGCAGTTCTTC. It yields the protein CASSRSGTEYNEQFF.

The CDR3 sequence is CASRTGVYGYTF. In DNA, the CDR3 is TGTGCCAGCAGGACAGGGGTCTATGGCTACACCTTC. The rearrangement uses TRBV27 and TRBJ1-2; 8 nucleotides align to TRBD1. The CDR3 is 12 residues long. CDR1 is MNHEY and CDR2 is SMNVEV in the germline V gene (reference sequence). After removal of 6 bases from V and 4 bases from J, the junction contained 1 base not matched to a gene.

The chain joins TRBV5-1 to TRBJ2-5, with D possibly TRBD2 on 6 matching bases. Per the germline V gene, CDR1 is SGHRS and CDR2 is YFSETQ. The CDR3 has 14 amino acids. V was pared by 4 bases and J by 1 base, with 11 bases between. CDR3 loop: CASSARTTQETQYF. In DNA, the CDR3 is TGCGCCAGCAGCGCCCGGACTACCCAAGAGACCCAGTACTTC.

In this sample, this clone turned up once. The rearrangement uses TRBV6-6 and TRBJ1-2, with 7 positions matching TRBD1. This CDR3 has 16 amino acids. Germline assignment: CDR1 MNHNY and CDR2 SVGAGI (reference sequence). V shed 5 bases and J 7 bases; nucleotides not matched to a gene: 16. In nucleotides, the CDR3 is TGTGCCAGCAGTCCACGACAGGGTACGGTATCGAGTGGCTACACCTTC. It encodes CASSPRQGTVSSGYTF.

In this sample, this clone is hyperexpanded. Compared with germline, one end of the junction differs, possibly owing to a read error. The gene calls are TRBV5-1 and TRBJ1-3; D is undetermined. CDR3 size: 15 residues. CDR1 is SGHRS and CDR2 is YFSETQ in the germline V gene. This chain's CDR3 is CASSLDGHSGNTIYF. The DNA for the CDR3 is TGCGCCAGCAGTTTGGACGGCCACTCTGGAAACACCATATATTTT. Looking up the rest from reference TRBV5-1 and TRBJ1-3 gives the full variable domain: KAGVTQTPRYLIKTRGQQVTLSCSPISGHRSVSWYQQTPGQGLQFLFEYFSETQRNKGNFPGRFSGRQFSNSRSEMNVSTLELGDSALYLCASSLDGHSGNTIYFGEGSWLTVV.

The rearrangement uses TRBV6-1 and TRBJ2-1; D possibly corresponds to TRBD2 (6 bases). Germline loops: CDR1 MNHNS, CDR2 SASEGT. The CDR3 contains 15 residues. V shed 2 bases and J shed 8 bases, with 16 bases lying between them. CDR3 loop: CASSEMAGTIDEQFF. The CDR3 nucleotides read TGTGCCAGCAGTGAAATGGCGGGAACCATTGATGAGCAGTTCTTC.

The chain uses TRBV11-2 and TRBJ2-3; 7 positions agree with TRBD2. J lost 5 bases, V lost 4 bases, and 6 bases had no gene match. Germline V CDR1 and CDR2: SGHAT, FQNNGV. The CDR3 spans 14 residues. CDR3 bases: TGTGCCAGCAGCTCTAGACTAGCTAAAGATACGCAGTATTTT. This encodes CASSSRLAKDTQYF. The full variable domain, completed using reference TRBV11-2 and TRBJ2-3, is EAGVAQSPRYKIIEKRQSVAFWCNPISGHATLYWYQQILGQGPKLLIQFQNNGVVDDSQLPKDRFSAERLKGVDSTLKIQPAKLEDSAVYLCASSSRLAKDTQYFGPGTRLTVL.

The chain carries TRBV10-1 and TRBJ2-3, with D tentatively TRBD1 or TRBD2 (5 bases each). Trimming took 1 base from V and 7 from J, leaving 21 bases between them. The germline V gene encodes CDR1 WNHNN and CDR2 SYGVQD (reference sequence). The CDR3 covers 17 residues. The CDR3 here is CASSEYWSGADRNTQYF. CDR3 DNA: TGCGCCAGCAGTGAGTATTGGTCCGGGGCAGATCGGAATACGCAGTATTTT.

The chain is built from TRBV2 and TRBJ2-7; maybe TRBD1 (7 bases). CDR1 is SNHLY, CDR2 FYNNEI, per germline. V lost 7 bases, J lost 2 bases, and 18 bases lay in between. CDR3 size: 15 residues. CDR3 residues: CASTKGAGGTYEQYV. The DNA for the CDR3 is TGTGCCAGCACTAAGGGGGCAGGGGGGACCTACGAGCAGTACGTC.

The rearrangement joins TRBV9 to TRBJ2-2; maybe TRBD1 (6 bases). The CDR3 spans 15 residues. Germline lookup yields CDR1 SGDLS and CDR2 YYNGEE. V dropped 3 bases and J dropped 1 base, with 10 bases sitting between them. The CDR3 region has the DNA TGTGCCAGCAGCGCCCCGGGACAGAACACCGGGGAGCTGTTTTTT. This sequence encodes CASSAPGQNTGELFF. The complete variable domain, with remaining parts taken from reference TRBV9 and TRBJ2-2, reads DSGVTQTPKHLITATGQRVTLRCSPRSGDLSVYWYQQSLDQGLQFLIQYYNGEERAKGNILERFSAQQFPDLHSELNLSSLELGDSALYFCASSAPGQNTGELFFGEGSRLTVL.

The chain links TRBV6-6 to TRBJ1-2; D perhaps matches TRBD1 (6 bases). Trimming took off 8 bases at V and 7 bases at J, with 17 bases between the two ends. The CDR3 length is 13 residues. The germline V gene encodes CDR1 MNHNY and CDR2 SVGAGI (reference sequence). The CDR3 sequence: CASGQGSVGGYTF. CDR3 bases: TGTGCCAGCGGGCAGGGGTCTGTCGGTGGCTACACCTTC.